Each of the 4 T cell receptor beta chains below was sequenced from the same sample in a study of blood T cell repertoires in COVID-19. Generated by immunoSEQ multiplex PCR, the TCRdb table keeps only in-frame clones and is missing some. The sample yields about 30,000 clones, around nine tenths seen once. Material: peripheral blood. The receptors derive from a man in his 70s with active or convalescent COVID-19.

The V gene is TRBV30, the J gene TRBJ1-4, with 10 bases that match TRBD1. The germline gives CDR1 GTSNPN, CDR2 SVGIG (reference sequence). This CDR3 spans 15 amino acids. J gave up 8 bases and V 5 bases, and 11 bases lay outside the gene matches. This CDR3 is CAWAGTGARGEKLFF. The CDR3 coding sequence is TGTGCCTGGGCCGGGACAGGGGCCCGGGGGGAAAAACTGTTTTTT.

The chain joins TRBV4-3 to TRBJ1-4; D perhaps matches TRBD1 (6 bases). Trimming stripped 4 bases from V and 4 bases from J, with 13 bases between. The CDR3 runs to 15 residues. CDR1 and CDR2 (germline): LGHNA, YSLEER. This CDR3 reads CASSPQTGLNEKLFF. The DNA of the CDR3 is TGCGCCAGCAGCCCTCAGACAGGCCTTAATGAAAAACTGTTTTTT.

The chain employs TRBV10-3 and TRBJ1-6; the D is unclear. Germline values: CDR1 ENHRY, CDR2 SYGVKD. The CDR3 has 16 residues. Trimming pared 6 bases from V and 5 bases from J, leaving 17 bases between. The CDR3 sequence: CAIRAPAGDNNSPLHF. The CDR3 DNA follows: TGTGCCATCAGAGCCCCGGCAGGTGACAATAATTCACCCCTCCACTTT.

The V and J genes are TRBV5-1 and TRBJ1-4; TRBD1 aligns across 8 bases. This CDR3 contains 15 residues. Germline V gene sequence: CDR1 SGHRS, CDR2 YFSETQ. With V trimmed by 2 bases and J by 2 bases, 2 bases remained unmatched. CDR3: CASSFQGATNEKLFF. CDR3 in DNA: TGCGCCAGCAGCTTCCAGGGGGCTACTAATGAAAAACTGTTTTTT.